The 7 T cell receptor beta chains below were found in one sample sequenced in a study of CDR3 diversity in severe acne. TCRdb recomputed calls from the PCR reads with MiXCR, one row per CDR3 protein. The sample lists 84,000 or so distinct CDR3 sequences; around 50% were seen once. Sequenced input: blood. The receptors shown here come from a male donor in good health, serving as a control.

This clonotype has at least ten counts. This chain uses TRBV5-4 with TRBJ2-1; D gene unclear. Germline V gene data show CDR1 as SGHNT and CDR2 as YYREEE (reference sequence). The V gene lost 1 base and the J gene lost 2 bases, with 10 bases spanning the gap. The CDR3 runs to 15 residues. CDR3 nucleotides: TGTGCCAGCAGCTTGACCTCGAGCCCCTACAATGAGCAGTTCTTC. Amino acid sequence: CASSLTSSPYNEQFF.

This clonotype showed up just once. The chain employs TRBV7-3 and TRBJ2-7, with 7 nucleotides matching TRBD1. The CDR3 has 13 amino acids. The V and J ends lost 7 bases and 5 bases, in that order; junction bases with no gene match: 8. The germline CDR1 and CDR2 sequences are SGHTA and FQGTGA. The CDR3 reads CASIVGQIDEQYF. The CDR3 nucleotides read TGTGCCAGCATAGTGGGACAGATTGACGAGCAGTACTTC. Full variable domain (missing parts from reference TRBV7-3 and TRBJ2-7): GAGVSQTPSNKVTEKGKYVELRCDPISGHTALYWYRQSLGQGPEFLIYFQGTGAADDSGLPNDRFFAVRPEGSVSTLKIQRTERGDSAVYLCASIVGQIDEQYFGPGTRLTVT.

V gene TRBV19 combines with J gene TRBJ1-5, with a possible D match to TRBD1 (6 bases). This CDR3 has 13 residues. V lost 8 bases, J lost 7 bases, and 15 bases lay in between. CDR1 and CDR2 from the germline V gene are LNHDA and SQIVND (reference sequence). The CDR3 bases are TGTGCCAGTTCGTTGGGGGCTCAACAGCCCCAGCATTTT. Translated: CASSLGAQQPQHF.

The genes are TRBV7-9 and TRBJ2-7, with 11 nucleotides matching TRBD2. The CDR3 sequence is 14 residues long. After removal of 6 bases from V and 5 bases from J, the junction contained 6 bases not matched to a gene. Per germline, CDR1 SEHNR and CDR2 FQNEAQ (reference sequence). CDR3 in amino acids: CASSTSGSIHEQYF. The CDR3 DNA reads as TGTGCCAGCAGTACTAGCGGGAGCATCCACGAGCAGTACTTC.

The chain links TRBV5-8 to TRBJ2-5; TRBD1 aligns across 11 bases. Germline CDR1 reads SGHTS; CDR2 reads YDEGEE. CDR3 length: 15 residues. Trimming at V came to 0 bases and at J to 5 bases, leaving 3 bases not matched to a gene. The CDR3 coding sequence is TGTGCCAGCAGCTTGGGGACAGGGGGCTGGGAGACCCAGTACTTC. This gives the protein CASSLGTGGWETQYF.

Only one count was recorded for this clonotype. CDR3 region: CASGNALDRGLQYF. Written as DNA, the CDR3 is TGTGCTAGTGGGAACGCGTTGGACAGAGGGCTGCAGTACTTC. The V and J genes are TRBV12-3 or TRBV12-4 and TRBJ2-7, with TRBD1 as a possible D gene (6 bases). The CDR3 has 14 residues.

In its sample, this clonotype is medium-sized (0.01 to 0.1%). This rearrangement joins TRBV11-2 to TRBJ2-1, with 8 bases that match TRBD2. With V trimmed by 4 bases and J by 7 bases, 6 bases remained unmatched. This CDR3 comprises 14 residues. Germline loops: CDR1 SGHAT, CDR2 FQNNGV. In DNA form, the CDR3 reads TGTGCCAGCAGCTCATTAGCGGGACGGAATGAGCAGTTCTTC. Its protein is CASSSLAGRNEQFF.